This entry describes one T cell receptor beta chain. The data derive from a study of blood T cell repertoires in COVID-19. Turning to the study itself: Samples of COVID-19 (acute and convalescent) were obtained from the United States, Italy and Spain.

CDR1 is MGHRA, CDR2 YSYEKL, per germline. The V end lost 0 bases, the J end lost 10 bases, and 9 bases lay between the germline ends. This CDR3 has 12 residues. Repertoires were generated with immunoSEQ multiplex PCR, while TCRdb's copy carries only in-frame clones and drops some. The sample shows approximately 430,000 clones, more than 80% of them seen only once. The chain is built from TRBV4-1 and TRBJ1-2; D unclear. The source of this sequence is a woman between 25 and 40 years old with active or convalescent COVID-19. Sequencing was carried out using peripheral blood. CDR3 loop: CASSQDRSHYTF. CDR3 nucleotide sequence: TGCGCCAGCAGCCAAGATAGAAGTCACTACACCTTC.